This T cell receptor beta chain emerged from a study of blood T cell repertoires in COVID-19. Study-wide context: The origin of the acute and convalescent COVID-19 samples was the United States, Italy and Spain. T cells, B-cell-depleted T cells, or PBMCs provided the cDNA or gDNA that served as material.

V dropped 5 bases and J dropped 5; count of bases not matched to a gene: 10. The CDR3 has 15 residues. The germline CDR1 and CDR2 sequences are SGHVS and FNYEAQ. As processed by the authors: Amplification of reference gene primers provided the estimated nucleated cell counts. Using immunoSEQ multiplex PCR, the repertoire was profiled, and TCRdb retains in-frame clones only, with some absent. That table supplies the V and J calls and clone size; D and trimming were determined from the DNA. The sample holds 250,000 to 350,000 clones, around 87% seen once. Material: peripheral blood. The chain combines TRBV7-6 with TRBJ2-5, with 8 bases that match TRBD2. The receptor comes from a woman in her 50s who had recovered from COVID-19. The CDR3 coding sequence is TGTGCCAGCAGCGCCTCGGCGGGAGGTTTGGAGACCCAGTACTTC. Protein product: CASSASAGGLETQYF.